This T cell receptor beta chain was sequenced in a study of T cell repertoires in cytomegalovirus infection. Study conclusions and caveats: CMV carriers having the relevant HLA were flagged by cumulative public TCR beta family frequency. CMV-specific TCR beta clonotypes restricted by HLA-C were the ones dominating the ex vivo response.

As to this clonotype: The antigen is unknown.

TCRdb reprocessed the reads via MiXCR and lists one record per CDR3 protein. The sample includes roughly 640,000 distinct CDR3 sequences, less than 25% of them seen just once. V gave up 2 bases and J gave up 7 bases; unmatched junction bases: 1. This CDR3 region has 12 residues. Germline V gene data show CDR1 as SQVTM and CDR2 as ANQGSEA. This TCR was recovered from a human donor in good health (CMV status not recorded). Some clones in this sample may be carry-over from other donors' samples. The chain has TRBV29-1 and TRBJ2-2, with TRBD2 identical over 7 bases. Specimen: CD8+ T cells from PBMCs. The CDR3 protein is CSVERGDGELFF. CDR3 DNA sequence: TGCAGCGTTGAACGGGGGGACGGGGAGCTGTTTTTT.